These 13 T cell receptor beta chains were all obtained from the same sample, sequenced in a study of blood T cells in healthy people across ages. A second PCR, run for roughly 7 to 11 cycles, used a sample-barcoded 5' primer plus a J-beta primer mix. Each CDR3 protein is one row after TCRdb ran MiXCR on the 5' RACE reads. The profile covers about 1 million distinct CDR3 sequences, with around 43% appearing a single time and under 20% taken by the ten largest. Sequencing used blood. The source of these receptors is a woman aged 60-70 years in good health.

The gene calls are TRBV4-1 and TRBJ2-4; 8 bases are a match to TRBD2. CDR1 and CDR2 from the germline V gene are MGHRA and YSYEKL. The CDR3 extends over 15 amino acids. V shed 1 base and J 13 bases; nucleotides not matched to a gene: 12. CDR3 residues: CASSQVQQAGGEQYF. DNA of the CDR3: TGCGCCAGCAGCCAAGTTCAACAGGCCGGGGGGGAGCAGTACTTC.

This clonotype was counted once. The gene calls are TRBV10-3 and TRBJ2-1; D is unresolved. V lost 0 bases and J lost 0, with 12 bases in between. The CDR3 has 17 amino acids. Germline CDR1 is ENHRY and CDR2 is SYGVKD. The CDR3 is CAISESIQASSYNEQFF. DNA of the CDR3: TGTGCCATCAGTGAGTCTATCCAGGCCAGCTCCTACAATGAGCAGTTCTTC.

The chain links TRBV9 to TRBJ2-1, with TRBD2 matching over 11 bases. The CDR3 sequence is 17 residues long. Germline CDR1 reads SGDLS; CDR2 reads YYNGEE. V dropped 4 bases and J dropped 0; count of bases not matched to a gene: 6. CDR3 in DNA: TGTGCCAGCAGCCCCCGTAGCGGGAGGGCCTCCTACAATGAGCAGTTCTTC. It is translated as CASSPRSGRASYNEQFF. Full variable domain (outside the CDR3, taken from reference TRBV9 and TRBJ2-1): DSGVTQTPKHLITATGQRVTLRCSPRSGDLSVYWYQQSLDQGLQFLIQYYNGEERAKGNILERFSAQQFPDLHSELNLSSLELGDSALYFCASSPRSGRASYNEQFFGPGTRLTVL.

V usage is TRBV9 and J usage is TRBJ2-1; TRBD2 is a possible D gene (5 bases). The CDR3 length is 18 residues. From germline, CDR1 is SGDLS and CDR2 YYNGEE. The V gene lost 0 bases and the J gene lost 5 bases, with 21 bases spanning the gap. The CDR3 DNA is TGTGCCAGCAGCGTAGCCCCAACCCCACCGGGGAGCAACAATGAGCAGTTCTTC. Translated: CASSVAPTPPGSNNEQFF. Full variable domain (rest looked up from reference TRBV9 and TRBJ2-1): DSGVTQTPKHLITATGQRVTLRCSPRSGDLSVYWYQQSLDQGLQFLIQYYNGEERAKGNILERFSAQQFPDLHSELNLSSLELGDSALYFCASSVAPTPPGSNNEQFFGPGTRLTVL.

In this sample, this clonotype turned up a few times. The rearrangement uses TRBV10-3 and TRBJ1-6, with D hard to call. Germline loops: CDR1 ENHRY, CDR2 SYGVKD. The CDR3 consists of 15 residues. V was pared by 5 bases and J by 4 bases, with 12 bases between. The chain's CDR3 is CAISSEHQYNSPLHF. CDR3 DNA: TGTGCCATCAGTTCTGAACATCAGTATAATTCACCCCTCCACTTT.

Details on this clonotype: One end of the junction is discordant with germline, which a read error may explain. The rearrangement joins TRBV9 to TRBJ2-7; no clear D gene. From germline, CDR1 is SGDLS and CDR2 YYNGEE. CDR3 size: 11 residues. The DNA for the CDR3 is TGTGGCAGCAGCATACGCTACGAGCAGTACTTC. It codes for CGSSIRYEQYF.

This clonotype occurred a few times. The V call is TRBV7-3, the J call TRBJ2-1, with a tentative D call TRBD1 (5 bases). The CDR3 sequence is 15 residues long. V was pared by 0 bases and J by 9 bases, with 15 bases between. CDR1 SGHTA and CDR2 FQGTGA come from the germline V gene. The CDR3 nucleotides are TGTGCCAGCAGCTTAACAGGTACAGGTCGTAGTGAGCAGTTCTTC. Amino acids: CASSLTGTGRSEQFF.

This chain joins TRBV4-1 and TRBJ1-3; maybe TRBD1 (6 bases). Germline V gene lookup returns CDR1 MGHRA and CDR2 YSYEKL. V lost 0 bases and J 4 bases, leaving 13 bases between the germline ends. This CDR3 contains 16 residues. CDR3 DNA: TGCGCCAGCAGCCAAGAAAACCAGGGGTACGGAAACACCATATATTTT. This codes for CASSQENQGYGNTIYF.

This clonotype showed up just once. The J gene is TRBJ1-4, the V gene TRBV2; the D gene is possibly TRBD1 (6 bases). CDR3 size: 13 residues. The V gene's germline CDR1 is SNHLY and CDR2 FYNNEI. V dropped 11 bases and J dropped 0 bases, with 10 bases sitting between them. CDR3 amino acids: CAEGGATNEKLFF. The CDR3 DNA reads as TGTGCCGAGGGGGGGGCAACTAATGAAAAACTGTTTTTT.

The chain is built from TRBV12-5 and TRBJ2-5; D remains unclear. V gave up 1 base and J gave up 1 base, with 10 bases separating them. Germline V gene sequence: CDR1 LGHNT, CDR2 FRNRAP. CDR3 length: 15 amino acids. The CDR3 sequence is CASGLGAHLQETQYF. CDR3 sequence (DNA): TGTGCTAGTGGTTTGGGCGCCCATCTCCAAGAGACCCAGTACTTC.

The chain uses TRBV20-1 and TRBJ2-5; 8 bases are a match to TRBD2. The V gene's germline CDR1 is DFQATT and CDR2 SNEGSKA (reference sequence). The CDR3 has 14 residues. V lost 1 base and J lost 3; bases outside the gene matches: 4. This CDR3 reads CSARAGRGKETQYF. DNA for the CDR3: TGCAGTGCTAGAGCCGGGAGGGGCAAAGAGACCCAGTACTTC.

A few counts support this clonotype. The chain links TRBV7-2 to TRBJ2-1; 13 positions match TRBD2. Losses at the gene ends were 1 base for V and 7 bases for J; bases not matched to a gene: 7. Germline V gene sequence: CDR1 SGHTA, CDR2 FQGNSA. The CDR3 consists of 17 residues. In DNA, the CDR3 is TGTGCCAGCAGCTTAGTCGGGACTAGCGGGAAATGGAATGAGCAGTTCTTC. Translating gives CASSLVGTSGKWNEQFF.

CDR3 protein: CASTPQGLFYEQYF. CDR3 nucleotide sequence: TGTGCCAGCACCCCTCAGGGGTTGTTCTACGAGCAGTACTTC. The gene calls are TRBV12-3 or TRBV12-4 and TRBJ2-7, with D tentatively TRBD1 (6 bases). The CDR3 is 14 amino acids. The germline V and J ends were trimmed by 7 bases and 3 bases, with 16 bases remaining between them.